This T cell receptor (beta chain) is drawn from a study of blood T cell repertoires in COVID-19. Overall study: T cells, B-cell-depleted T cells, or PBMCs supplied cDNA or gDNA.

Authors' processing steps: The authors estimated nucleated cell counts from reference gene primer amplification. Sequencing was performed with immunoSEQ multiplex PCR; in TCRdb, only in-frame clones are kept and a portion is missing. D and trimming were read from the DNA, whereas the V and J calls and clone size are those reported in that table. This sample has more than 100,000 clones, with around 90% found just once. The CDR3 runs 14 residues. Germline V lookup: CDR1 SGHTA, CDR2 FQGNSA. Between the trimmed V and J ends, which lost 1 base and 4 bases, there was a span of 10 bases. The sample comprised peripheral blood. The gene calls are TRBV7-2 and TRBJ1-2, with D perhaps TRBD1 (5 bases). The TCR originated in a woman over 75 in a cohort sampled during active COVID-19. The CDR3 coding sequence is TGTGCCAGCAGCTTAGGGGCGGGGCCCTATGGCTACACCTTC. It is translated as CASSLGAGPYGYTF.